This section outlines one T cell receptor beta chain sequence together with its context. Its antigen remains unidentified. These data are taken from a study of shared clonotypes between healthy human individuals. The germline V and J ends were trimmed by 1 base and 4 bases, with 10 bases remaining between them. The V gene's germline CDR1 is KGHSH and CDR2 LQKENI. The length of the CDR3 is 14 residues. Overall study results and limits: Relative to memory subsets, naive subsets generally showed larger estimated richness. Generation probability values for non-shared clonotypes were lower than those for clonotypes shared by all four donors.

In replicate PCRs of sorted subsets, about 220 ng DNA, about 30,000 T cell genomes, was used. Generated by immunoSEQ multiplex PCR, the TCRdb table keeps only in-frame clones and is missing some. The table lists about 2 million clones, 90% to 95% of them singletons. This chain connects TRBV18 to TRBJ1-2; D is unresolved. The specimen was naive CD4+ T cells sorted from blood. Subset meaning: CD45RA+ positively selected. This sequence originates from a man aged 18 to 29 in good health. CDR3: CASSPQRTAYGYTF. CDR3 DNA: TGTGCCAGCTCACCACAAAGGACGGCCTATGGCTACACCTTC.